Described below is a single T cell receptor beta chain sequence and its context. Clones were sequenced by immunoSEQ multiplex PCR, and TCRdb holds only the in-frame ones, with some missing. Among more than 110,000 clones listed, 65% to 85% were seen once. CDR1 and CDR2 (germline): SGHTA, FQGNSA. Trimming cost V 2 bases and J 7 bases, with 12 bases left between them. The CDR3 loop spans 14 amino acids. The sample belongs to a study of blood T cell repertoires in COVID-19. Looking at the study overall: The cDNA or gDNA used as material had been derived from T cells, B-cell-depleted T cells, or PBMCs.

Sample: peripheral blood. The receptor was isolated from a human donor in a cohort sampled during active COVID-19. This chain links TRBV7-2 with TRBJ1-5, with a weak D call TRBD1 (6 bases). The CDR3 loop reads CASSLLSTGQPQHF. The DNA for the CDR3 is TGTGCCAGCAGCTTATTATCGACAGGCCAGCCCCAGCATTTT.